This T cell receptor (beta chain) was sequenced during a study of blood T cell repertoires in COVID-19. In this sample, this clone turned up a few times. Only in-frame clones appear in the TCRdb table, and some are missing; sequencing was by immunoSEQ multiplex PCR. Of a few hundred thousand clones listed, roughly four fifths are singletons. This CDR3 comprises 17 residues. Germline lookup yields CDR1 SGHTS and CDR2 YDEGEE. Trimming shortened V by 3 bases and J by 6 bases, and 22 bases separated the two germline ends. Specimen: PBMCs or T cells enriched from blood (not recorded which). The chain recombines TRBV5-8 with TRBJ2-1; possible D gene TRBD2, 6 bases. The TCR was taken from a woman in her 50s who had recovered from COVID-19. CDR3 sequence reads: CASSSIPDVLASNEQFF. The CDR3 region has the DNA TGTGCCAGCAGCTCAATACCGGACGTCCTAGCGTCCAATGAGCAGTTCTTC.